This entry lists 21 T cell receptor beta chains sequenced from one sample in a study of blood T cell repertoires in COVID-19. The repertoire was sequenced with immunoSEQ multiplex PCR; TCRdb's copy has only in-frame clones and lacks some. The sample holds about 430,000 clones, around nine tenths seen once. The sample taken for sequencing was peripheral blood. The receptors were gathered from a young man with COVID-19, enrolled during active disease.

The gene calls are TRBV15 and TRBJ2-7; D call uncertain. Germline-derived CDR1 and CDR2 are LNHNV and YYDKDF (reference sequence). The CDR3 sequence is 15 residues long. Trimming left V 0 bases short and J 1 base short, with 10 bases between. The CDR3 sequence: CATSRDSPESYEQYF. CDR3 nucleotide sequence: TGTGCCACCAGCAGAGATTCTCCAGAATCCTACGAGCAGTACTTC.

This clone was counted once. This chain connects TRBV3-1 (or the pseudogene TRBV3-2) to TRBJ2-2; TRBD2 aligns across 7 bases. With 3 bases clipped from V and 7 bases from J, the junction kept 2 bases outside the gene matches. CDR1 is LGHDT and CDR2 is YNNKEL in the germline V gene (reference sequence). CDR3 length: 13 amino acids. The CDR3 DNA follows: TGTGCCAGCAGCCACGGGGGGTACGGGGAGCTGTTTTTT. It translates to CASSHGGYGELFF.

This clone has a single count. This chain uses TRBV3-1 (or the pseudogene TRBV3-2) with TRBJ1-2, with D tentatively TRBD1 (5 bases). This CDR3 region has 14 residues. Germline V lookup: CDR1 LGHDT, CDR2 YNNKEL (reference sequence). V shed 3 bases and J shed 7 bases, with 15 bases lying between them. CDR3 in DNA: TGTGCCAGCAGCCACGATCGGGGGGGTGGTGGCTACACCTTC. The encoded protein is CASSHDRGGGGYTF.

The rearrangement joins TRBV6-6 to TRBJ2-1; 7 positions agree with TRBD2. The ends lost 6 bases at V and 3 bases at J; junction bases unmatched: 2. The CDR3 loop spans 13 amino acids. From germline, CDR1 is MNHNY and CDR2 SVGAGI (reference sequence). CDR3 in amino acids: CASRSGDYNEQFF. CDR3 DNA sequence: TGTGCCAGCAGGAGCGGGGACTACAATGAGCAGTTCTTC.

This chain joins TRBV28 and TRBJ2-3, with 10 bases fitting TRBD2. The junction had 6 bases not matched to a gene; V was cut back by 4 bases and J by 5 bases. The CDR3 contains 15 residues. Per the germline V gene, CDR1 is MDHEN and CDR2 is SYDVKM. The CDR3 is CASSSLAGVLDTQYF. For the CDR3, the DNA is TGTGCCAGCAGTTCCCTAGCGGGGGTCCTAGATACGCAGTATTTT.

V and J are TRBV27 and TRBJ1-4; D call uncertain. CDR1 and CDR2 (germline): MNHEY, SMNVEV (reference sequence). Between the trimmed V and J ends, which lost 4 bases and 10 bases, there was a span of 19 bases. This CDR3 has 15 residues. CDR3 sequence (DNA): TGTGCCAGCAGTTCCCTTCTGGAGGGAGAGGGAAAACTGTTTTTT. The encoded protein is CASSSLLEGEGKLFF.

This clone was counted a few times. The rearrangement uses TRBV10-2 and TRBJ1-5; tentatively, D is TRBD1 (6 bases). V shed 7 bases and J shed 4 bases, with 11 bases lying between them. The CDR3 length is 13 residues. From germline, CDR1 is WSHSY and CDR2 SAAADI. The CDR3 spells CASTGQSNQPQHF. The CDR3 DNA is TGCGCCAGCACCGGACAGTCTAATCAGCCCCAGCATTTT.

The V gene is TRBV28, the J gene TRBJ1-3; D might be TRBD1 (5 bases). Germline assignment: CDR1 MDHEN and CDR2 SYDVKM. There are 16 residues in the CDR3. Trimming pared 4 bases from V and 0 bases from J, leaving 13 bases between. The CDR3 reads CASSYLWGSSGNTIYF. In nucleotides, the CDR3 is TGTGCCAGCAGTTACCTCTGGGGCTCCTCTGGAAACACCATATATTTT.

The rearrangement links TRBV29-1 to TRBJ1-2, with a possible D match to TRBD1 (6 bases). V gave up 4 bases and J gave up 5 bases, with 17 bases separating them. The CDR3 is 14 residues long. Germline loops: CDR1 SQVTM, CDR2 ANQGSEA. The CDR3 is CSVGEQGKGYGYTF. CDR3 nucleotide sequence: TGCAGCGTTGGAGAGCAGGGGAAGGGATATGGCTACACCTTC.

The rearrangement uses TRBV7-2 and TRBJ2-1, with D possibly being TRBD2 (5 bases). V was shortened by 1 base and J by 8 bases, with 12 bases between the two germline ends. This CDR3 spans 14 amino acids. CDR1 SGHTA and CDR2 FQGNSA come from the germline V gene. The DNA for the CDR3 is TGTGCCAGCAGCTTAGATGTGGGAGCGGATGAGCAGTTCTTC. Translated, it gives CASSLDVGADEQFF.

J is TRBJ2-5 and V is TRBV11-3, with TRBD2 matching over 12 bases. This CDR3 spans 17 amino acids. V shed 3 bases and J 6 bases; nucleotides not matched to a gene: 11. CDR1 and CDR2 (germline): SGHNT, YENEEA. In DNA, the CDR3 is TGTGCCAGCAGCTTGGAACTTCTAGCGGGAGGGAGAAAGACCCAGTACTTC. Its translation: CASSLELLAGGRKTQYF.

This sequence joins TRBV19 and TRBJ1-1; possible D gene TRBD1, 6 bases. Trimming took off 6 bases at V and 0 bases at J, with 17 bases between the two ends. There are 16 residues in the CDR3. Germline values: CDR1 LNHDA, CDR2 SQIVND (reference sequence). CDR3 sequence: CASRGVRQVLNTEAFF. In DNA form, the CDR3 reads TGTGCCAGTAGAGGGGTCCGACAGGTTCTGAACACTGAAGCTTTCTTT.

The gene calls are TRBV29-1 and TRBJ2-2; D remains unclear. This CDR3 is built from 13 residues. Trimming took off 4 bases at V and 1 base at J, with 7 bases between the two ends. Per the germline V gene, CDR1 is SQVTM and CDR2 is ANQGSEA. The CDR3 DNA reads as TGCAGCGTTGGGAGAGGGAACACCGGGGAGCTGTTTTTT. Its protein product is CSVGRGNTGELFF.

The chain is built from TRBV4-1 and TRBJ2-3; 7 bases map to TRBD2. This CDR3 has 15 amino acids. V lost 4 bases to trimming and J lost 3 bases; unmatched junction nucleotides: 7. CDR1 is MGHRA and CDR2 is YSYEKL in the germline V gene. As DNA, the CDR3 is TGCGCCAGCAGCCTGAATAAGCGGGGTACAGATACGCAGTATTTT. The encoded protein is CASSLNKRGTDTQYF.

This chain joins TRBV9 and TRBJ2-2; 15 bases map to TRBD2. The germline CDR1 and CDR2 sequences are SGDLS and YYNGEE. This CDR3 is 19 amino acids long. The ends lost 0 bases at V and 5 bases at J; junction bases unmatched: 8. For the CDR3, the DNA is TGTGCCAGCAGCGTAGTGGGGACTAGCGGGAGGTCGGGGACCGGGGAGCTGTTTTTT. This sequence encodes CASSVVGTSGRSGTGELFF.

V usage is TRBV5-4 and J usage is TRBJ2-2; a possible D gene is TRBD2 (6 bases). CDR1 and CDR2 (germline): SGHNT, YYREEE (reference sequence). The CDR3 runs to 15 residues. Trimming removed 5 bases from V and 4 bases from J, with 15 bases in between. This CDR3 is CASSPPEAGTGELFF. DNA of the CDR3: TGTGCCAGCAGTCCTCCGGAAGCGGGCACCGGGGAGCTGTTTTTT.

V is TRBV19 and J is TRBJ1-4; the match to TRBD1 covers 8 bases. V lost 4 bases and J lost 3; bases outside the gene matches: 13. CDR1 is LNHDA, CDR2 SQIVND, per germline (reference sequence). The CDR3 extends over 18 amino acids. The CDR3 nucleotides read TGTGCCAGTAGTACCGGAGGGCCAGGGGGCGACTCTAATGAAAAACTGTTTTTT. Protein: CASSTGGPGGDSNEKLFF.

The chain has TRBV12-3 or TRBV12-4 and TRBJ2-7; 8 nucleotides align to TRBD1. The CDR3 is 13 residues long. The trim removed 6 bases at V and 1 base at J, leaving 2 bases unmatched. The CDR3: CASRTGVSYEQYF. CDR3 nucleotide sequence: TGTGCCAGCAGGACAGGGGTTTCCTACGAGCAGTACTTC.

The CDR3 DNA sequence: TGCGCCAGCGTTCCGATAGCGGGGGGTTACAATGAGCAGTTCTTC. This sequence encodes CASVPIAGGYNEQFF. The J gene is TRBJ2-1, the V gene TRBV5-1, with TRBD2 matching 10 bases. In germline, CDR1 is SGHRS, CDR2 YFSETQ. CDR3 size: 15 residues. With 7 bases clipped from V and 4 bases from J, the junction kept 8 bases outside the gene matches.

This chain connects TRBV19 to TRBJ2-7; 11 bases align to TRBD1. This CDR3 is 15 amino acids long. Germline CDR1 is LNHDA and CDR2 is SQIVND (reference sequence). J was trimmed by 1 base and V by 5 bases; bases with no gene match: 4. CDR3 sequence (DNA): TGTGCCAGTAGTTTGGGACAGGGGGTTTCCTACGAGCAGTACTTC. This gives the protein CASSLGQGVSYEQYF.

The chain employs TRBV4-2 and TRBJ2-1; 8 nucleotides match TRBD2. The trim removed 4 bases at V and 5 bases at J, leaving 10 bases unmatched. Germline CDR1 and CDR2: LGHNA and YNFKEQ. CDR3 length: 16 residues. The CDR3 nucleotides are TGTGCCAGCAGCCCTAGGCGGACTAGCACGAACAATGAGCAGTTCTTC. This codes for CASSPRRTSTNNEQFF.